The clone carrying this T cell receptor beta chain was seen a handful of times. Antigen unknown. Germline loops: CDR1 MNHEY, CDR2 SVGAGI. The V and J ends lost 7 bases and 7 bases, in that order; junction bases with no gene match: 12. The CDR3 totals 15 residues. The whole isolated RNA underwent reverse transcription, so sequencing captured expressed TCRB transcripts. An average of about 3.6 million reads was obtained for naive, central memory and regulatory T cell samples. Method: immunoSEQ multiplex PCR; TCRdb's copy keeps in-frame clones and lacks some. The top ten hold approximately 0.022% of the sample, which has hundreds of thousands of clones, roughly 13% seen once. This sample was included in a study of beta chain features in type 1 diabetes. Study observations and caveats: Type 1 diabetes patients had moderately but significantly shorter TCRB CDR3s in all four CD4+ subsets.

The chain combines TRBV6-5 with TRBJ1-5, with TRBD1 matching 8 bases. Sequencing input: naive CD4+ T cells from blood. The receptor was derived from a man between 18 and 35 years old with type 1 diabetes. The CDR3 loop reads CASTRTGNGNQPQHF. In DNA form, the CDR3 reads TGTGCCAGCACCAGGACAGGGAACGGTAACCAGCCCCAGCATTTT.